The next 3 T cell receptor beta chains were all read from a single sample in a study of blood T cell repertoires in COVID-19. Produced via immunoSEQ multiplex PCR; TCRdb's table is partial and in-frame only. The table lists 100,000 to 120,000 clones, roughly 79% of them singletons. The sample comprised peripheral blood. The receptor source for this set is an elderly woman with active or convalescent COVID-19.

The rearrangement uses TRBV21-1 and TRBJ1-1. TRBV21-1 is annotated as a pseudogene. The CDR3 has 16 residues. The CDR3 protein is CASSKIPRRGGTEAFF. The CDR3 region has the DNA TGTGCCAGCAGCAAAATCCCCAGGCGGGGGGGGACTGAAGCTTTCTTT.

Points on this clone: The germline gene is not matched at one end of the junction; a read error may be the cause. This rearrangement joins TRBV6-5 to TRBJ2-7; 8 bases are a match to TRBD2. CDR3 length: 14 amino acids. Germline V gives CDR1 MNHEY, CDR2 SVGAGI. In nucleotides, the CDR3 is TGTGCCAGCAGTCCTCCCGGGACTAGACACGATCAGTACTTC. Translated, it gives CASSPPGTRHDQYF.

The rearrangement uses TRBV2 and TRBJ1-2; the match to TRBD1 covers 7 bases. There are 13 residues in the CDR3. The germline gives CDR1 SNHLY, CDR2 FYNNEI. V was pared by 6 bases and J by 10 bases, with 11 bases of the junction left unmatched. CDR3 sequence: CASSRDSPYDYTF. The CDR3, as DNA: TGTGCCAGCAGCCGGGACAGTCCCTACGACTACACCTTC.